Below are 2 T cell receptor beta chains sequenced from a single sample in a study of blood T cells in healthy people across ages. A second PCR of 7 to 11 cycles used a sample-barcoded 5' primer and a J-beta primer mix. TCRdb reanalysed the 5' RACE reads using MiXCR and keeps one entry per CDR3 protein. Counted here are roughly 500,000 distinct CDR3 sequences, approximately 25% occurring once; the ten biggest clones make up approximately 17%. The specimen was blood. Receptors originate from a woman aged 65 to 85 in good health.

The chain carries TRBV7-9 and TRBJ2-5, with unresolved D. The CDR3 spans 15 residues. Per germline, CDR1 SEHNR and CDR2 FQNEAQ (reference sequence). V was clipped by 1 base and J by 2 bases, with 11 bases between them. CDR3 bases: TGTGCCAGCAGCTTAGTGCGAGACCTACAAGAGACCCAGTACTTC. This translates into CASSLVRDLQETQYF. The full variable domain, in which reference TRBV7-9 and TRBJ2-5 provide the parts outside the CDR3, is DTGVSQNPRHKITKRGQNVTFRCDPISEHNRLYWYRQTLGQGPEFLTYFQNEAQLEKSRLLSDRFSAERPKGSFSTLEIQRTEQGDSAMYLCASSLVRDLQETQYFGPGTRLLVL.

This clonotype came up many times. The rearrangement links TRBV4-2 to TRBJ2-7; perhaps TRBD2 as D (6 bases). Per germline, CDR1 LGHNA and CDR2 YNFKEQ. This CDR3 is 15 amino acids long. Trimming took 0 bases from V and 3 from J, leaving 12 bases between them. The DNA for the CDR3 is TGTGCCAGCAGCCAAGATCTTAGCGGCTACTACGAGCAGTACTTC. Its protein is CASSQDLSGYYEQYF.